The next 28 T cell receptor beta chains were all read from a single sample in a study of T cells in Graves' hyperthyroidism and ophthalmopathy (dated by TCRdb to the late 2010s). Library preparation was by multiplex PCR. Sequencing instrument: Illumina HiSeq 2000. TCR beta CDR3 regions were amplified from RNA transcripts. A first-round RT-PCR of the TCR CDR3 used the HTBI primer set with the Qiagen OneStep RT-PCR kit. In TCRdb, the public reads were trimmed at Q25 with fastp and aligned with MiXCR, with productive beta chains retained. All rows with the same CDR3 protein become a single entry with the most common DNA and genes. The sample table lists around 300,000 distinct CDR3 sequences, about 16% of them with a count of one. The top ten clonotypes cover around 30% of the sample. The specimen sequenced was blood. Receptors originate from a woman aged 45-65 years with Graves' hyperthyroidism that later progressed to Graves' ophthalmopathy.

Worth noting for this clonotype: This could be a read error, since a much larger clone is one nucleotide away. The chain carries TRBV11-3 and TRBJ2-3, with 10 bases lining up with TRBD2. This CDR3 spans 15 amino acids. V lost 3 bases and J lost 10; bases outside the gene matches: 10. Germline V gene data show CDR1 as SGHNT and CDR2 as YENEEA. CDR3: CASSFTLAGPNAQYF. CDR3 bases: TGTGCCAGCAGCTTTACACTAGCGGGACCTAATGCGCAGTATTTT. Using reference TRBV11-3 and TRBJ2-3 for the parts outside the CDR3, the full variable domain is EAGVVQSPRYKIIEKKQPVAFWCNPISGHNTLYWYLQNLGQGPELLIRYENEEAVDDSQLPKDRFSAERLKGVDSTLKIQPAELGDSAVYLCASSFTLAGPNAQYFGPGTRLTVL.

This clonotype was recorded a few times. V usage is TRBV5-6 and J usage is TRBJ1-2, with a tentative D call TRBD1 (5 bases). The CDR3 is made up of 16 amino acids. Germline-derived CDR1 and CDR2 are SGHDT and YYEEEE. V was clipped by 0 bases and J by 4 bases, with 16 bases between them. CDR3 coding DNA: TGTGCCAGCAGCTTGGCGGCAGACGGGGCTTTCTATGGCTACACCTTC. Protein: CASSLAADGAFYGYTF. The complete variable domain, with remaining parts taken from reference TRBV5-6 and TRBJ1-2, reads DAGVTQSPTHLIKTRGQQVTLRCSPKSGHDTVSWYQQALGQGPQFIFQYYEEEERQRGNFPDRFSGHQFPNYSSELNVNALLLGDSALYLCASSLAADGAFYGYTFGSGTRLTVV.

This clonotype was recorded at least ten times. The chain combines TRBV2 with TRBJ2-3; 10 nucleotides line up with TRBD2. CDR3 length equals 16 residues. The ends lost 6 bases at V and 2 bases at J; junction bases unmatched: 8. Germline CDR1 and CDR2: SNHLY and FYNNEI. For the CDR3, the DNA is TGTGCCAGCAGGCCAGGTAGCGGGAGGAACACAGATACGCAGTATTTT. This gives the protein CASRPGSGRNTDTQYF. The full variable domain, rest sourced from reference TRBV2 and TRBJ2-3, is EPEVTQTPSHQVTQMGQEVILRCVPISNHLYFYWYRQILGQKVEFLVSFYNNEISEKSEIFDDQFSVERPDGSNFTLKIRSTKLEDSAMYFCASRPGSGRNTDTQYFGPGTRLTVL.

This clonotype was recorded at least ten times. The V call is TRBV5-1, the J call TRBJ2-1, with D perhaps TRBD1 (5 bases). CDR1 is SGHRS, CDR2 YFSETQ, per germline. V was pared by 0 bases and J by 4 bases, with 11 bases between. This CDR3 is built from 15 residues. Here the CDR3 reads CASSLGFTGYNEQFF. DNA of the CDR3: TGCGCCAGCAGCTTGGGCTTTACAGGTTACAATGAGCAGTTCTTC.

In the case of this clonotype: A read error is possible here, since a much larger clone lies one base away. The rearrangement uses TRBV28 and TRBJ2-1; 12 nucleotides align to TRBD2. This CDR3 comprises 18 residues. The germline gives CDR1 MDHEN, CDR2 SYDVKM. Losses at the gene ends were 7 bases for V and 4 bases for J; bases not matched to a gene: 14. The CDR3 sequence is CASIQTSGRGGPYNEQFF. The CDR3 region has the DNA TGTGCCAGCATCCAGACTAGCGGGAGAGGGGGGCCTTACAATGAGCAGTTCTTC. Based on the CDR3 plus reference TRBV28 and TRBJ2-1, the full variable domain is DVKVTQSSRYLVKRTGEKVFLECVQDMDHENMFWYRQDPGLGLRLIYFSYDVKMKEKGDIPEGYSVSREKKERFSLILESASTNQTSMYLCASIQTSGRGGPYNEQFFGPGTRLTVL.

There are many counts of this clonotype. The CDR3 DNA is TGTGCCAGCAGTTCGTTGTACAGGGGGACCCCTGAAGCTTTCTTT. Translation gives CASSSLYRGTPEAFF. V and J are TRBV28 and TRBJ1-1; 8 bases map to TRBD1. CDR3 size: 15 residues. With 4 bases clipped from V and 6 bases from J, the junction kept 10 bases outside the gene matches. CDR1 and CDR2 (germline): MDHEN, SYDVKM.

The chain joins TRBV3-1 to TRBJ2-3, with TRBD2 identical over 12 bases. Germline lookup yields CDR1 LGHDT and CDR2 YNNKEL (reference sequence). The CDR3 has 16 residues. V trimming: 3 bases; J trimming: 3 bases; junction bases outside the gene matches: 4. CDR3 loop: CASSHRTSGITDTQYF. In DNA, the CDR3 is TGTGCCAGCAGCCATCGGACTAGCGGGATTACAGATACGCAGTATTTT.

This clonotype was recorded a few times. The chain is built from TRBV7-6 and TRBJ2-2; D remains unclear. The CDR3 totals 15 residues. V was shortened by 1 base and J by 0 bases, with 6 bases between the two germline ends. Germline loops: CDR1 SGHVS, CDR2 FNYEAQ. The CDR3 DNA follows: TGTGCCAGCAGCTTAGTTAAGGCGAACACCGGGGAGCTGTTTTTT. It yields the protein CASSLVKANTGELFF.

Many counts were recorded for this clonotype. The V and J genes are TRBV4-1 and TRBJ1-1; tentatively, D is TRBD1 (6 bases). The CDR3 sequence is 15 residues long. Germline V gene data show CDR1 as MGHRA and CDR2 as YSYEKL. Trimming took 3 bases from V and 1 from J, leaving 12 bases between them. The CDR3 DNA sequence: TGCGCCAGCAGCCAGGCCGGACAGAGGAACACTGAAGCTTTCTTT. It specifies CASSQAGQRNTEAFF.

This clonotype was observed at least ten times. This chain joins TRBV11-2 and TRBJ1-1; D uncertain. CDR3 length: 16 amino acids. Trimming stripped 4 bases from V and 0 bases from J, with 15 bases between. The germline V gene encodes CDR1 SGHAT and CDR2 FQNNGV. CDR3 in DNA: TGTGCCAGCAGCTGGGCCCCCCTTGAAATGAACACTGAAGCTTTCTTT. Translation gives CASSWAPLEMNTEAFF.

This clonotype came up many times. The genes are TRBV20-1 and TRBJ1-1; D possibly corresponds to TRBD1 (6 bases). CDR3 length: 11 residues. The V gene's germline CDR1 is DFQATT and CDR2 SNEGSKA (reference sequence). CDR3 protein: CSPTGNTEAFF. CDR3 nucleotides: TGCAGCCCGACAGGGAACACTGAAGCTTTCTTT.

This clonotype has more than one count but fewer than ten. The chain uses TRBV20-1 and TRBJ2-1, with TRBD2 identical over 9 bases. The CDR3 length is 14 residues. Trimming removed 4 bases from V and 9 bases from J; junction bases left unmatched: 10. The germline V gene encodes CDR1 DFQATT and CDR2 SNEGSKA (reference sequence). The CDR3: CSATPRGRAGEQFF. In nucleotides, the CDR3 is TGCAGTGCTACCCCCCGCGGGAGGGCGGGTGAGCAGTTCTTC.

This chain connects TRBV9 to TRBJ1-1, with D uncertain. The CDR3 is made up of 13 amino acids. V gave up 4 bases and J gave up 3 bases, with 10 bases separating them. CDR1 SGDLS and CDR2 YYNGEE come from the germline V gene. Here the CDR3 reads CASSINRDTEAFF. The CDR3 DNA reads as TGTGCCAGCAGCATTAACCGGGACACTGAAGCTTTCTTT.

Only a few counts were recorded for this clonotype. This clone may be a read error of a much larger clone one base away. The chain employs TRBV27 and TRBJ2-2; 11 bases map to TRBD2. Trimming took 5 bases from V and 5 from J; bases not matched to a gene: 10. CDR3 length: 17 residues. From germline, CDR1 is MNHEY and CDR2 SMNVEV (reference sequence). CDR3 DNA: TGTGCCAGCAGTGACCCCGGGACTAGCGGTTCGACCGGGGAGCTGTTTTTT. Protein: CASSDPGTSGSTGELFF.

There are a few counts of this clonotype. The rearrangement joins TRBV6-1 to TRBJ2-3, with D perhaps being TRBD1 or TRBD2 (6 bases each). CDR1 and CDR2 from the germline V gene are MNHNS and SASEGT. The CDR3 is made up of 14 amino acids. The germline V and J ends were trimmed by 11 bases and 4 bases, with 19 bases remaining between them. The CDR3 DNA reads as TGTGCCGGGGGCGGCGGGACATCCCCAGATACGCAGTATTTT. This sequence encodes CAGGGGTSPDTQYF.

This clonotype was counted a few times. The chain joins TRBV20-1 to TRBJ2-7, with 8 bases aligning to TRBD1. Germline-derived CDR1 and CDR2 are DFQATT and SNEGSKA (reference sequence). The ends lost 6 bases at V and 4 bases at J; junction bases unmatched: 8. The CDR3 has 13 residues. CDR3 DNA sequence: TGCAGTGCACCAGGACAGGGAAAGTACGAGCAGTACTTC. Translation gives CSAPGQGKYEQYF.

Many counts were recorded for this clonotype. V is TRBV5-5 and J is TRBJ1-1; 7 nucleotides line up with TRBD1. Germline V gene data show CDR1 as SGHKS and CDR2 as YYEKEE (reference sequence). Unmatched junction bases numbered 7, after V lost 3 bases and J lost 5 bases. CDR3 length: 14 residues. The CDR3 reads CASSWGLTGTEAFF. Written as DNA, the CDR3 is TGTGCCAGCAGCTGGGGGTTGACAGGGACTGAAGCTTTCTTT.

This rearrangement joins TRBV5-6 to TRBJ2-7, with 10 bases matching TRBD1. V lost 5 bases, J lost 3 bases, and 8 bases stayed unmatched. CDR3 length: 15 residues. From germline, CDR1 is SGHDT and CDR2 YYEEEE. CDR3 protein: CASRGDRGRLYEQYF. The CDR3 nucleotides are TGTGCCAGCAGGGGGGACAGGGGCCGCCTCTACGAGCAGTACTTC.

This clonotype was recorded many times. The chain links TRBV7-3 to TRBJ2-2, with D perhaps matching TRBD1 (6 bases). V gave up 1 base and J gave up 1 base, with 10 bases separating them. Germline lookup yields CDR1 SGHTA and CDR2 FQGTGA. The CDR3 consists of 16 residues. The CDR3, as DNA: TGTGCCAGCAGCTTAAGTGGGGGCCTGAACACCGGGGAGCTGTTTTTT. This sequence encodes CASSLSGGLNTGELFF.

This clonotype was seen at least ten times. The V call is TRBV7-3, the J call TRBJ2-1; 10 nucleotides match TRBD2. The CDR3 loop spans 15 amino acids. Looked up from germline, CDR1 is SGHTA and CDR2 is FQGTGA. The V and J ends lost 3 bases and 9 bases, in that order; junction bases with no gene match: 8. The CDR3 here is CASSFVAGGRGEQFF. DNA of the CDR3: TGTGCCAGCAGCTTCGTAGCGGGAGGCCGGGGTGAGCAGTTCTTC.

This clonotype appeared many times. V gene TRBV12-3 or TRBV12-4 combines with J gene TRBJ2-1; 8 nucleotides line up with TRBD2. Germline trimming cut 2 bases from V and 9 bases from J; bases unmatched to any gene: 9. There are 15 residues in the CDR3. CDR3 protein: CASSLTRGTSGEQFF. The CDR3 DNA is TGTGCCAGCAGTTTAACACGAGGGACTAGTGGTGAGCAGTTCTTC.

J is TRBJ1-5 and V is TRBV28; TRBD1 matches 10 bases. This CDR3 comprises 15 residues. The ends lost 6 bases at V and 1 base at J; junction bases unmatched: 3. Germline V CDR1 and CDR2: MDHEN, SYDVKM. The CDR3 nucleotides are TGTGCCAGCAGGTCGGACAGGGGGAGCAATCAGCCCCAGCATTTT. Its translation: CASRSDRGSNQPQHF. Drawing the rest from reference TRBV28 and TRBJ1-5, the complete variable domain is DVKVTQSSRYLVKRTGEKVFLECVQDMDHENMFWYRQDPGLGLRLIYFSYDVKMKEKGDIPEGYSVSREKKERFSLILESASTNQTSMYLCASRSDRGSNQPQHFGDGTRLSIL.

The CDR3 is CASSQGQGRYGYTF. In DNA form, the CDR3 reads TGTGCCAGCAGCCAGGGACAGGGAAGGTATGGCTACACCTTC. The chain carries TRBV7-9 and TRBJ1-2; 9 nucleotides match TRBD1. V dropped 5 bases and J dropped 5; count of bases not matched to a gene: 6. Germline values: CDR1 SEHNR, CDR2 FQNEAQ (reference sequence). This CDR3 spans 14 amino acids.

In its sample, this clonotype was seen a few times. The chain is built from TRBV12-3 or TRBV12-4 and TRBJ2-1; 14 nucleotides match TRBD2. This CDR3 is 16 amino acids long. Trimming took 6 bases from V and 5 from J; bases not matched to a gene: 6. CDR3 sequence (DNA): TGTGCCAGCAGCCCCAGACTAGCGGGAGGGGACAATGAGCAGTTCTTC. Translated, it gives CASSPRLAGGDNEQFF.

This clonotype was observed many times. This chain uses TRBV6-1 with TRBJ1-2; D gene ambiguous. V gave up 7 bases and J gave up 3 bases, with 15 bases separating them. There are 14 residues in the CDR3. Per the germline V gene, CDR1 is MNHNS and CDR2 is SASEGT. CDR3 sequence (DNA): TGTGCCAGCAACCCCCAGCGGTCGGACTATGGCTACACCTTC. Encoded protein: CASNPQRSDYGYTF.

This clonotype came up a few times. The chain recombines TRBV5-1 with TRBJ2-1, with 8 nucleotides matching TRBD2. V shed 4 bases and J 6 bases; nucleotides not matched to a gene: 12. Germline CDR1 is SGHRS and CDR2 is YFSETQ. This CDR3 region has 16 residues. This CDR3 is CASSPKPGTSPNEQFF. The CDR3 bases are TGCGCCAGCAGCCCGAAGCCCGGGACTAGTCCCAATGAGCAGTTCTTC.

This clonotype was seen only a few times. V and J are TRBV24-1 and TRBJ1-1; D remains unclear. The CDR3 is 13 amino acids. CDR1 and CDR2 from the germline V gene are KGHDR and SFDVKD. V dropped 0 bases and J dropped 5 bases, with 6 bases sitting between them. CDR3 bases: TGTGCCACCAGTGATTTGAGAGGGACTGAAGCTTTCTTT. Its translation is CATSDLRGTEAFF.

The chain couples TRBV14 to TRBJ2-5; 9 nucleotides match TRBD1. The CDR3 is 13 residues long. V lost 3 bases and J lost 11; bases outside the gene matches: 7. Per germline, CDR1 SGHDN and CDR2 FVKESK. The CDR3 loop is CASSHRDRVGQYF. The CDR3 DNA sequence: TGTGCCAGCAGCCACCGGGACAGGGTCGGACAGTACTTC.